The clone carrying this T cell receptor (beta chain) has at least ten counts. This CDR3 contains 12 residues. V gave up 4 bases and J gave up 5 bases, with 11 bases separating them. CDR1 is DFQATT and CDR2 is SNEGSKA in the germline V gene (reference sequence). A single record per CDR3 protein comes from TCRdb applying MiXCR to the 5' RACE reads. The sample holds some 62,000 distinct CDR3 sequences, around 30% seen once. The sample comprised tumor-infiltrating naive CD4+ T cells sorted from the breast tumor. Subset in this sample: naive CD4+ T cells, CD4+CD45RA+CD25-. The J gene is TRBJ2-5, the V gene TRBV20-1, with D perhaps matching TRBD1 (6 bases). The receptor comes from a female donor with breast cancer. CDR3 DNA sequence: TGCAGTGCTAAAAGGGGGATGGAGACCCAGTACTTC. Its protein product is CSAKRGMETQYF.